This T cell receptor beta chain stems from a study of regulatory T cells in long-lasting Graves disease. According to the study, TCR beta libraries were built with iRepertoire HTBI primers and CDR3-region Arm-PCR. TCRdb reprocessed the multiplex PCR reads via MiXCR and lists one record per CDR3 protein. Found here are 520,000 or so distinct CDR3 sequences, approximately 12% of them singletons; the top ten hold approximately 9%. This clonotype was observed a handful of times. Time point denoted: newly diagnosed GD, antithyroid drugs for less than 3 months. PBMC RNA was the source of the TCR library. The CDR3 has 17 residues. The V gene's germline CDR1 is MGHRA and CDR2 YSYEKL. With V trimmed by 4 bases and J by 4 bases, 11 bases remained unmatched. In addition, the sample was reused for a study of T cells in Graves' hyperthyroidism and ophthalmopathy. According to that study: Clinical symptoms, serum thyroxine, TRAb, thyroid ultrasound and orbital computed tomography informed diagnoses. Among clonotypes expanded in thyroid above 0.001, most were also found in blood. A median approximately 6.8 months before onset, the model predicted ophthalmopathy.

Sequenced material: peripheral blood mononuclear cells (PBMCs), taken at new diagnosis, from a patient treated with antithyroid drugs. This rearrangement joins TRBV4-1 to TRBJ2-2; 8 bases line up with TRBD2. This sequence originates from a woman aged 25 to 45 with Graves disease. CDR3 region: CASSLWPKREPTGELFF. DNA of the CDR3: TGCGCCAGCAGCCTTTGGCCAAAGCGGGAGCCCACCGGGGAGCTGTTTTTT.